This T cell receptor beta chain is drawn from a study of post-analysis software for immune sequencing data. Overall study findings and caveats: Comparison of patients with controls showed four or five TRBV segments more frequent in patients, TRBV5-6, TRBV5-1 and TRBV20-1 among them. The study found significantly lower normalized Chao1 diversity in multiple sclerosis patients than in controls. When the samples were clustered directly with F measure, those that had been prepared in the same batch showed strong co-clustering.

Points on this clonotype: What it binds is not known.

Unique molecular identifiers tagged the TCR beta cDNA libraries. A single record per CDR3 protein comes from TCRdb applying MiXCR to the PCR reads. The sample lists hundreds of thousands of distinct CDR3 sequences, 30% occurring once. V lost 4 bases, J lost 6 bases, and 22 bases lay in between. This CDR3 contains 16 residues. CDR1 and CDR2 (germline): SGHRS, YFSETQ. The rearrangement joins TRBV5-1 to TRBJ2-5; D may match TRBD1 or TRBD2 (5 bases each). This TCR came from a girl aged 5-17 years with multiple sclerosis. Sequencing was carried out using blood. CDR3 amino acids: CASSPSGTAFVKTQYF. As DNA, the CDR3 is TGCGCCAGCAGCCCCTCCGGGACGGCCTTCGTAAAGACCCAGTACTTC.